This TCR beta chain came from a study of cytomegalovirus exposure and HLA in healthy donors. General study results and limits: Some TCR beta chains (roughly 160 of them) were listed as cytomegalovirus-associated. What TCR beta sequences reportedly achieved was accurate prediction of HLA-A and HLA-B alleles in most subjects.

60 Vbeta and 13 Jbeta primers were used in PCR. Original processing methods: In a later analysis, the count reached 80 million or so unique TCR beta chains, with approximately 11 million shared. This table comes from immunoSEQ multiplex PCR, and its TCRdb copy is limited to in-frame clones, with some not included. V and J calls and clone size come straight from that table; D and trimming were deduced from the DNA. The sample carries some 190,000 clones, roughly a tenth recorded once. This CDR3 has 13 amino acids. Germline CDR1 is MNHNY and CDR2 is SVGAGI (reference sequence). With regard to this clone: Its cognate antigen is unknown. Compared with germline, one end of the junction differs, possibly owing to a read error.

The source material was PBMCs. The chain has TRBV6-6 and TRBJ2-7; 14 nucleotides agree with TRBD2. The clonotype was recovered from a woman in her 30s in good health and CMV-seropositive. DNA for the CDR3: TGTGCCAGCAGACTCGGACTAGCGGGAGGCCAAGAGTTC. As protein: CASRLGLAGGQEF.